The 12 T cell receptor beta chains reported below all come from one sample, sequenced in a study of T cells in Graves' hyperthyroidism and ophthalmopathy (dated by TCRdb to about 2019). The library was generated by multiplex PCR. Reads for this sample came from an Illumina HiSeq 2000. The TCR beta CDR3 regions were amplified from the RNA transcripts. For the first round of RT-PCR on the TCR CDR3, the HTBI primer set was used together with the Qiagen OneStep RT-PCR kit. TCRdb cleaned the public reads at Q25 with fastp, built clones with MiXCR and kept in-frame beta chains. Rows matching on CDR3 protein sequence are summarized as one entry with the most common DNA and genes. The sample table records about 410,000 distinct CDR3 sequences; about 15% of these occur just once. The ten largest make up over 10% of the sample. What was sequenced was blood. Receptors originate from a young man with Graves' ophthalmopathy.

This clonotype has only a few counts. The genes are TRBV30 and TRBJ1-5; D might be TRBD1 (5 bases). Germline CDR1 reads GTSNPN; CDR2 reads SVGIG (reference sequence). The germline V and J ends were trimmed by 0 bases and 6 bases, with 9 bases remaining between them. This CDR3 is 13 amino acids long. The CDR3 DNA sequence: TGTGCCTGGAGTGTAAGGGGAAGTCAGCCCCAGCATTTT. It is translated as CAWSVRGSQPQHF.

This clonotype was seen at least ten times. The gene calls are TRBV5-1 and TRBJ1-1; no definite D call. CDR1 is SGHRS, CDR2 YFSETQ, per germline. There are 11 residues in the CDR3. The V end lost 0 bases, the J end lost 9 bases, and 6 bases lay between the germline ends. The CDR3 sequence is CASSLADQAFF. The CDR3 DNA reads TGCGCCAGCAGCTTGGCAGACCAAGCTTTCTTT.

This clonotype was seen many times. The V and J genes are TRBV5-1 and TRBJ2-7; D is uncertain. Germline CDR1 is SGHRS and CDR2 is YFSETQ. Trimming took off 3 bases at V and 6 bases at J, with 25 bases between the two ends. The CDR3 spans 17 residues. The CDR3 sequence is CASSSTSGRTSSAEQYF. The CDR3 DNA is TGCGCCAGCAGCTCGACCAGTGGGCGGACCTCATCAGCCGAGCAGTACTTC.

This clonotype has more than one count but fewer than ten. The chain has TRBV19 and TRBJ2-3; 10 bases are a match to TRBD2. V gave up 1 base and J gave up 6 bases; unmatched junction bases: 10. This CDR3 comprises 17 residues. Germline CDR1 and CDR2: LNHDA and SQIVND (reference sequence). As DNA, the CDR3 is TGTGCCAGTAGTATAGTTAGGCTAGCGGGGGAAGGGGATACGCAGTATTTT. This sequence encodes CASSIVRLAGEGDTQYF.

The rearrangement links TRBV20-1 to TRBJ2-7, with 16 bases aligning to TRBD2. V dropped 5 bases and J dropped 5; count of bases not matched to a gene: 6. The CDR3 runs to 15 residues. The germline CDR1 and CDR2 sequences are DFQATT and SNEGSKA (reference sequence). For the CDR3, the DNA is TGCAGTGCTGAATTGGGACTAGCGGGAGGGGACGAGCAGTACTTC. Protein product: CSAELGLAGGDEQYF.

The chain joins TRBV15 to TRBJ2-3; 8 bases map to TRBD1. In germline, CDR1 is LNHNV, CDR2 YYDKDF (reference sequence). The trim removed 8 bases at V and 4 bases at J, leaving 5 bases unmatched. CDR3 size: 13 residues. The CDR3 DNA follows: TGTGCCACCGCAGGGGGCGCGGCAGATACGCAGTATTTT. This translates into CATAGGAADTQYF.

This chain connects TRBV10-3 to TRBJ1-5, with D possibly matching TRBD1 (5 bases). The germline V gene encodes CDR1 ENHRY and CDR2 SYGVKD. Trimming removed 3 bases from V and 2 bases from J, with 14 bases in between. There are 16 residues in the CDR3. The CDR3 spells CAISDSKTGGNQPQHF. CDR3 DNA: TGTGCCATCAGTGACTCTAAAACGGGGGGCAATCAGCCCCAGCATTTT.

There are a few counts of this clonotype. The V gene is TRBV12-3 or TRBV12-4, the J gene TRBJ1-5; the match to TRBD1 covers 7 bases. The CDR3 is made up of 16 amino acids. The V segment lost 1 base and the J segment 1 base; nucleotides outside the gene matches: 4. The CDR3, as DNA: TGTGCCAGCAGTTTAGAGGGGGCTGGAAGCAATCAGCCCCAGCATTTT. This codes for CASSLEGAGSNQPQHF.

A word on this clonotype: The junction differs from germline at one of its ends, possibly a read error. The V gene is TRBV6-1, the J gene TRBJ2-2; unclear D gene. Germline V gene data show CDR1 as MNHNS and CDR2 as SASEGT. The CDR3 has 14 residues. CDR3 protein: CASRRNANNGELFF. As DNA, the CDR3 is TGTGCCAGCCGGCGTAACGCAAACAACGGGGAGCTGTTTTTT.

This clonotype was picked up many times. V usage is TRBV2 and J usage is TRBJ1-5; 7 nucleotides match TRBD1. The CDR3 spans 17 residues. Trimming removed 0 bases from V and 4 bases from J; junction bases left unmatched: 9. In germline, CDR1 is SNHLY, CDR2 FYNNEI. In DNA form, the CDR3 reads TGTGCCAGCAGTGAAGCGCTTAGAGGGGGCCCGAATCAGCCCCAGCATTTT. Protein product: CASSEALRGGPNQPQHF.

The rearrangement joins TRBV11-2 to TRBJ2-2, with a tentative D call TRBD1 (6 bases). The CDR3 contains 14 residues. The germline V gene has CDR1 SGHAT and CDR2 FQNNGV. Between the trimmed V and J ends, which lost 6 bases and 4 bases, there was a span of 12 bases. The CDR3 loop reads CASSLDSTTGELFF. The CDR3 coding sequence is TGTGCCAGCAGTTTGGACAGCACCACCGGGGAGCTGTTTTTT.

This clonotype was observed many times. The rearrangement uses TRBV6-5 and TRBJ2-7, with D maybe TRBD2 (5 bases). The CDR3 has 17 residues. Germline V lookup: CDR1 MNHEY, CDR2 SVGAGI. V lost 2 bases to trimming and J lost 0 bases, with 17 bases between them. The CDR3 bases are TGTGCCAGCAGTTACCCGGAGCGGAGGAAAACCTCCTACGAGCAGTACTTC. Protein: CASSYPERRKTSYEQYF.